The 19 T cell receptor beta chains listed next were all sequenced from one sample in a study of cytomegalovirus exposure and HLA in healthy donors. PCR primers comprised 60 Vbeta and 13 Jbeta primers. Sequenced by immunoSEQ multiplex PCR; TCRdb stores in-frame clones only, minus some. Here the sample spans some 150,000 clones, roughly 80% being singletons. Sequences were obtained from PBMCs. These receptors were taken from a man in his forties or fifties in good health and CMV-seronegative.

V usage is TRBV6-6 and J usage is TRBJ1-1; D remains ambiguous. The V end lost 2 bases, the J end lost 5 bases, and 12 bases lay between the germline ends. Germline V gives CDR1 MNHNY, CDR2 SVGAGI (reference sequence). This CDR3 is 14 amino acids long. The CDR3: CASSYQQDDTEAFF. CDR3 nucleotides: TGTGCCAGCAGTTACCAGCAGGATGATACTGAAGCTTTCTTT.

This clone has just a few counts. The chain combines TRBV9 with TRBJ1-2; 10 positions match TRBD1. The V and J ends lost 4 bases and 2 bases, in that order; junction bases with no gene match: 11. Germline V CDR1 and CDR2: SGDLS, YYNGEE. The CDR3 covers 17 residues. The CDR3: CASSHPDRGAVNYGYTF. CDR3 DNA: TGTGCCAGCAGCCATCCGGACAGGGGGGCCGTAAACTATGGCTACACCTTC.

The genes are TRBV30 and TRBJ1-5; D is possibly TRBD1 (6 bases). V was cut by 0 bases and J by 5 bases, with 11 bases left in between. From germline, CDR1 is GTSNPN and CDR2 SVGIG (reference sequence). The CDR3 totals 14 residues. CDR3 sequence (DNA): TGTGCCTGGAGTGTAAGAGGGGGACATCAGCCCCAGCATTTT. Translating gives CAWSVRGGHQPQHF.

V is TRBV2 and J is TRBJ2-2, with a tentative D call TRBD2 (6 bases). The V and J ends lost 7 bases and 3 bases respectively, with 15 bases between them. This CDR3 spans 15 amino acids. CDR1 and CDR2 from the germline V gene are SNHLY and FYNNEI. In DNA, the CDR3 is TGTGCCAGCAACCCAGGAGCGGGTGACACCGGGGAGCTGTTTTTT. This sequence encodes CASNPGAGDTGELFF.

V usage is TRBV5-5 and J usage is TRBJ2-2; D perhaps matches TRBD2 (5 bases). The CDR3 consists of 17 residues. From germline, CDR1 is SGHKS and CDR2 YYEKEE (reference sequence). V was pared by 4 bases and J by 0 bases, with 16 bases between. The CDR3 loop is CASSQPRTGSNTGELFF. The CDR3 DNA is TGTGCCAGCAGCCAACCTAGGACGGGGTCGAACACCGGGGAGCTGTTTTTT. Full variable domain (outside the CDR3, taken from reference TRBV5-5 and TRBJ2-2): DAGVTQSPTHLIKTRGQQVTLRCSPISGHKSVSWYQQVLGQGPQFIFQYYEKEERGRGNFPDRFSARQFPNYSSELNVNALLLGDSALYLCASSQPRTGSNTGELFFGEGSRLTVL.

The V and J genes are TRBV5-1 and TRBJ2-5; D gene unclear. Germline CDR1 SGHRS, CDR2 YFSETQ. The CDR3 covers 13 residues. The ends were cut back, 9 bases at V and 0 bases at J, with 12 bases in the middle. This chain's CDR3 is CATSTADQETQYF. The CDR3 DNA reads TGCGCCACCTCAACCGCGGACCAAGAGACCCAGTACTTC.

J is TRBJ2-1 and V is TRBV15, with D tentatively TRBD2 (5 bases). The CDR3 has 13 residues. V was cut by 8 bases and J by 9 bases, with 17 bases left in between. Per the germline V gene, CDR1 is LNHNV and CDR2 is YYDKDF (reference sequence). CDR3 coding DNA: TGTGCCACCGGTGGTGCCCCCCGGGGTGAGCAGTTCTTC. Residues: CATGGAPRGEQFF. The full variable domain, in which reference TRBV15 and TRBJ2-1 provide the parts outside the CDR3, is DAMVIQNPRYQVTQFGKPVTLSCSQTLNHNVMYWYQQKSSQAPKLLFHYYDKDFNNEADTPDNFQSRRPNTSFCFLDIRSPGLGDTAMYLCATGGAPRGEQFFGPGTRLTVL.

The rearrangement links TRBV28 to TRBJ1-6; the D gene is possibly TRBD1 (6 bases). CDR1 and CDR2 from the germline V gene are MDHEN and SYDVKM. The CDR3 is 14 residues long. V was pared by 6 bases and J by 7 bases, with 13 bases between. CDR3 bases: TGTGCCAGCAGGCCTGGGGGCATGAATTCACCCCTCCACTTT. Amino acid sequence: CASRPGGMNSPLHF.

The rearrangement links TRBV6-1 to TRBJ1-2, with D possibly matching TRBD1 (5 bases). CDR3 length equals 12 residues. V gave up 8 bases and J gave up 4 bases, with 11 bases separating them. Germline V CDR1 and CDR2: MNHNS, SASEGT. The CDR3 DNA sequence: TGTGCCAGCCTGGGGGGTACCTATGGCTACACCTTC. It codes for CASLGGTYGYTF.

For the CDR3, the DNA is TGTGCCAGCAGCGGGACGGACGGACAGAATTTCCACGAGCAGTACTTC. As protein: CASSGTDGQNFHEQYF. The rearrangement links TRBV11-2 to TRBJ2-7; possible D gene TRBD1, 6 bases. The CDR3 is 16 amino acids. Deletions cut 5 bases from V and 5 bases from J, with 22 bases between. Germline-derived CDR1 and CDR2 are SGHAT and FQNNGV.

The chain couples TRBV12-5 to TRBJ2-2; 7 bases map to TRBD2. The V and J ends lost 0 bases and 4 bases, in that order; junction bases with no gene match: 5. Germline V lookup: CDR1 LGHNT, CDR2 FRNRAP. The CDR3 runs to 16 residues. The CDR3 DNA follows: TGTGCTAGTGGTTTGGTACGGGGCGGGGGCACCGGGGAGCTGTTTTTT. This gives the protein CASGLVRGGGTGELFF.

The CDR3 protein is CASSLGQGTYEQYF. Written as DNA, the CDR3 is TGTGCCAGCAGCCTGGGGCAGGGAACCTACGAGCAGTACTTC. The chain carries TRBV11-2 and TRBJ2-7; D might be TRBD1 (5 bases). V was trimmed by 5 bases and J by 2 bases, leaving 13 bases between them. The germline CDR1 and CDR2 sequences are SGHAT and FQNNGV. The CDR3 has 14 amino acids.

The V call is TRBV7-3, the J call TRBJ2-7, with D perhaps TRBD1 (6 bases). Germline V gene sequence: CDR1 SGHTA, CDR2 FQGTGA. Trimming removed 0 bases at V and 3 bases at J, with 6 bases between. The CDR3 spans 13 residues. In DNA form, the CDR3 reads TGTGCCAGCAGCTTAACACAGGGCTACGAGCAGTACTTC. This codes for CASSLTQGYEQYF.

This sequence joins TRBV4-2 and TRBJ2-7; 9 bases align to TRBD2. The CDR3 spans 17 residues. Germline lookup yields CDR1 LGHNA and CDR2 YNFKEQ. V shed 0 bases and J 3 bases; nucleotides not matched to a gene: 9. CDR3 bases: TGTGCCAGCAGCCAAGAGGCTAGCGGGGTTAGTAGCTACGAGCAGTACTTC. Encoded protein: CASSQEASGVSSYEQYF.

This sequence joins TRBV14 and TRBJ2-5; D call uncertain. The CDR3 is made up of 14 amino acids. CDR1 SGHDN and CDR2 FVKESK come from the germline V gene. V was cut by 3 bases and J by 5 bases, with 13 bases left in between. The CDR3 nucleotides read TGTGCCAGCAGCCAGGGTGCCCGGGTGGAGACCCAGTACTTC. It specifies CASSQGARVETQYF.

In its sample, this clone was seen once. This rearrangement joins TRBV7-8 to TRBJ2-7; 10 nucleotides align to TRBD1. The length of the CDR3 is 16 residues. Trimming at V came to 5 bases and at J to 2 bases, leaving 9 bases not matched to a gene. CDR1 and CDR2 from the germline V gene are SGHVS and FQNEAQ. The chain's CDR3 is CASSPPGGQGTYEQYF. DNA for the CDR3: TGTGCCAGCAGCCCCCCGGGGGGACAGGGGACCTACGAGCAGTACTTC.

A note on this clone: Additional DNA sequences in this sample encode the identical CDR3. This chain joins TRBV5-1 and TRBJ2-3; maybe TRBD1 (6 bases). Germline CDR1 SGHRS, CDR2 YFSETQ. V was clipped by 4 bases and J by 1 base, with 13 bases between them. This CDR3 has 15 residues. The CDR3 coding sequence is TGCGCCAGCAGCCTCAGGGGTGTGGGCACAGATACGCAGTATTTT. Encoded protein: CASSLRGVGTDTQYF. Combining the CDR3 with reference TRBV5-1 and TRBJ2-3 gives the whole variable domain KAGVTQTPRYLIKTRGQQVTLSCSPISGHRSVSWYQQTPGQGLQFLFEYFSETQRNKGNFPGRFSGRQFSNSRSEMNVSTLELGDSALYLCASSLRGVGTDTQYFGPGTRLTVL.

As DNA, the CDR3 is TGCGCCAGCAGCCAATCACGGGTGGAGAACATTCAGTACTTC. This codes for CASSQSRVENIQYF. The V gene is TRBV4-3, the J gene TRBJ2-4; D uncertain. The CDR3 loop spans 14 amino acids. V was shortened by 2 bases and J by 7 bases, with 12 bases between the two germline ends. Per germline, CDR1 LGHNA and CDR2 YSLEER.

The chain is built from TRBV2 and TRBJ2-2, with D perhaps matching TRBD1 (6 bases). V was trimmed by 8 bases and J by 6 bases, leaving 16 bases between them. The CDR3 contains 14 residues. From germline, CDR1 is SNHLY and CDR2 FYNNEI. The CDR3 DNA sequence: TGTGCCAGCCATCATAGGGACATCTCCGGGGAGCTGTTTTTT. This codes for CASHHRDISGELFF.